Following are 4 T cell receptor beta chains from one sample sequenced in a study of CD8+ T cells in alopecia areata. Extraction of RNA preceded its reverse transcription into cDNA, which served as the sequencing template. The protocol was immunoSEQ multiplex PCR, while the TCRdb copy is restricted to in-frame clones and leaves out a portion. The sample has about 270,000 clones, none seen only once. CD4, CD8alpha, NKG2D, NKG2ACE and other markers were used to sort pooled cutaneous lymph node cells. Material: CD4+ T cells sorted from a lymph node. Every receptor here comes from a C3H/HeJ mouse with alopecia areata. This line is of MHC haplotype H2-k.

A word on this clone: Gene labels here are mouse ones. The CDR3 extends 4 residues past the end of the read, so its final part is completed from the germline J gene. The sample carries other DNA sequences with the same CDR3. The chain is built from TRBV3 and TRBJ2-1; 10 bases line up with TRBD2. Per germline, CDR1 SNHLY and CDR2 FYNGKV (reference sequence). The CDR3 loop spans 15 amino acids. V was clipped by 3 bases and J by 2 bases; unmatched bases: 1. The covered CDR3 bases are TGTGCCAGCAGCTTTGGGACTGGGGACTATGCT. Protein product: CASSFGTGDYA. The CDR3 in full is CASSFGTGDYAEQFF.

Regarding this clone: Gene names are the mouse ones. The observed sequence ends 3 residues before the CDR3 terminus, with the missing tail filled in from the germline J gene. Distinct nucleotide sequences in the sample also encode this CDR3. The chain combines TRBV13-2 with TRBJ1-6; D is perhaps TRBD1 (6 bases). TRBJ1-6 belongs to the ORF category, with a function that is uncertain. From germline, CDR1 is NNHNN and CDR2 SYGAGS (reference sequence). CDR3 length equals 15 residues. Trimming stripped 0 bases from V and 4 bases from J, with 8 bases between. CDR3 region: CASGDATGYNSPLYF. The covered CDR3 bases are TGTGCCAGCGGTGATGCTACAGGGTATAATTCGCCC.

At least ten counts were recorded for this clone. Gene names refer to mouse genes. The CDR3 end falls 4 residues outside the read, so it is completed with the germline J gene. The sample contains more than one DNA sequence encoding this CDR3. The genes are TRBV5 and TRBJ2-3; 7 positions match TRBD2. Germline CDR1 LGHNA, CDR2 YNLKQL (reference sequence). V lost 0 bases and J lost 0; bases outside the gene matches: 0. CDR3 length equals 15 residues. The sequenced part of the CDR3 DNA is TGTGCCAGCAGCCAAGACTGGGGGAGTGCAGAA. Its protein is CASSQDWGSAE. In full, the CDR3 is CASSQDWGSAETLYF.

The table lists this clone with a few counts. The gene symbols are mouse symbols. The read falls 4 residues short of the CDR3 end, and the missing part is taken from the germline J gene. The rearrangement joins TRBV13-3 to TRBJ1-1; D remains unclear. CDR1 is NNHDY and CDR2 is SYVADS in the germline V gene. This CDR3 has 14 amino acids. V was trimmed by 5 bases and J by 0 bases, leaving 11 bases between them. Partial CDR3 DNA: TGTGCCAGCAGACATACACCCGCAAACACA. Amino acid sequence: CASRHTPANT. The complete CDR3 sequence is CASRHTPANTEVFF.